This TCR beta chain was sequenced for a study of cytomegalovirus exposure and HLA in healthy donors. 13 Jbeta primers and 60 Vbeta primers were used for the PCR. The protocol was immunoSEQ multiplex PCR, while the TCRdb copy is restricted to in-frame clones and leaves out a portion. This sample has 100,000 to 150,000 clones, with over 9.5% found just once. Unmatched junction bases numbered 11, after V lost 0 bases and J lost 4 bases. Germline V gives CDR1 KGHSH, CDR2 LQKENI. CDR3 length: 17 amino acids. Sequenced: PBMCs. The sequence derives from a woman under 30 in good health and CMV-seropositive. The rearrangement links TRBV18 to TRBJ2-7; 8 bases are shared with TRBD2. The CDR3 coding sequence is TGTGCCAGCTCACCACCAGGGGCAACTCGGGAGGGATACGAGCAGTACTTC. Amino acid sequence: CASSPPGATREGYEQYF.